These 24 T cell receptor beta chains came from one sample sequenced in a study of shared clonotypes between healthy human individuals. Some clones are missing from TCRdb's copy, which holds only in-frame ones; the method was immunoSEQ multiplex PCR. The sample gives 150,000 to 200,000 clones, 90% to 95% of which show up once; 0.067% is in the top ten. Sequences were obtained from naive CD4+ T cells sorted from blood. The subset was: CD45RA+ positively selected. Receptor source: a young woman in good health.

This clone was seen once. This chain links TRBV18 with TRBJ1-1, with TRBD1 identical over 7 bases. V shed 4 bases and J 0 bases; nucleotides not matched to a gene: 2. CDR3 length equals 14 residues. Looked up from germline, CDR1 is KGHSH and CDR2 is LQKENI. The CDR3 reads CASSQGQMNTEAFF. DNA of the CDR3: TGTGCCAGCTCACAGGGACAGATGAACACTGAAGCTTTCTTT.

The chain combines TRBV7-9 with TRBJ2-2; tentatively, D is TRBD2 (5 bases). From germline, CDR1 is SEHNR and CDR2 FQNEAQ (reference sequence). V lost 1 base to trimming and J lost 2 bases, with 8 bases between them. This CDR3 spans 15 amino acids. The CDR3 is CASSLVPGNTGELFF. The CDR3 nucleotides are TGTGCCAGCAGCTTAGTCCCGGGAAACACCGGGGAGCTGTTTTTT.

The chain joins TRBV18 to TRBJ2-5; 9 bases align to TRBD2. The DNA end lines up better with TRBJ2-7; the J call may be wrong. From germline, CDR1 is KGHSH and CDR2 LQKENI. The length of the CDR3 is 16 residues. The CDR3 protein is CASSSVTSGAVYEQYF. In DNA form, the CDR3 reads TGTGCCAGCTCATCCGTGACTAGCGGAGCTGTCTACGAGCAGTACTTC.

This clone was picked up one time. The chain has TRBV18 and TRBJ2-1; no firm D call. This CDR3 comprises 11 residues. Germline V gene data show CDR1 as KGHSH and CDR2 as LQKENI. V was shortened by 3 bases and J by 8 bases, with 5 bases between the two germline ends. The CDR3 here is CASSPSDEQFF. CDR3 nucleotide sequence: TGTGCCAGCTCACCTTCGGATGAGCAGTTCTTC. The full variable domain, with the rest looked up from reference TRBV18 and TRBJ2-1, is NAGVMQNPRHLVRRRGQEARLRCSPMKGHSHVYWYRQLPEEGLKFMVYLQKENIIDESGMPKERFSAEFPKEGPSILRIQQVVRGDSAAYFCASSPSDEQFFGPGTRLTVL.

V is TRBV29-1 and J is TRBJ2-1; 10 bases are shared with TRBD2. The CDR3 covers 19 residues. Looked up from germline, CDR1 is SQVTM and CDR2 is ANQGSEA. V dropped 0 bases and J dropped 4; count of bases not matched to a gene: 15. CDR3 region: CSVEDRAFFGLAEYNEQFF. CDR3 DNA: TGCAGCGTTGAAGATCGCGCCTTTTTCGGACTAGCGGAGTACAATGAGCAGTTCTTC.

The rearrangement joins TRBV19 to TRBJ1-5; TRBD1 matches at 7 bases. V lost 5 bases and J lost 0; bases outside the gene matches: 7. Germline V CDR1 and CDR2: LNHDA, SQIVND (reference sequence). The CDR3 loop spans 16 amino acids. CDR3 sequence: CASSFEGAHSNQPQHF. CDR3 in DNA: TGTGCCAGTAGTTTCGAGGGGGCACATAGCAATCAGCCCCAGCATTTT.

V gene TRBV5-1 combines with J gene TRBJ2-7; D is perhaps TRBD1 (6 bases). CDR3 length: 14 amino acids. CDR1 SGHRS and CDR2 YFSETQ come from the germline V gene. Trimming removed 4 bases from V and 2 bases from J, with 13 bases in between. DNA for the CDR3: TGCGCCAGCAGCATCGGGACACCTACCTACGAGCAGTACTTC. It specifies CASSIGTPTYEQYF.

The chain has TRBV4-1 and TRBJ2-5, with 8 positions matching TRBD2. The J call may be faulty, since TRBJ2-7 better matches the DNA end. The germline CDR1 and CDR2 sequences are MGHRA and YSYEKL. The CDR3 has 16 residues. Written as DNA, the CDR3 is TGCGCCAGCAGCCTCCAACCGGGACTAGGATCCTACGAGCAGTACTTC. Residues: CASSLQPGLGSYEQYF.

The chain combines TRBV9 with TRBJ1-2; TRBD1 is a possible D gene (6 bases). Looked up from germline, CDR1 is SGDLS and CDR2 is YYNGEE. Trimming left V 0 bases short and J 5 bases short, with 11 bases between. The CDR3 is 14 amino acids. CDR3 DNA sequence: TGTGCCAGCAGCGTAGAGGGGAGGGGGTATGGCTACACCTTC. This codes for CASSVEGRGYGYTF.

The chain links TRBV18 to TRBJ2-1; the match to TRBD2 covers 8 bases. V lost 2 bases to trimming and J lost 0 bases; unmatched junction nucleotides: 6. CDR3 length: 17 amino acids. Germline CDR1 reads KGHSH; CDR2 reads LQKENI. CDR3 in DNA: TGTGCCAGCTCACCAGCGATTAGCGGGACCTCCTACAATGAGCAGTTCTTC. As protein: CASSPAISGTSYNEQFF.

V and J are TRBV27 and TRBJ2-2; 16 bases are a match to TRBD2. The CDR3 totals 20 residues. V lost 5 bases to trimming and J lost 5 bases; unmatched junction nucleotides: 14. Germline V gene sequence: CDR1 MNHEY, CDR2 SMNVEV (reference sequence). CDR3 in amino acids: CASSPTAGTSGRARTGELFF. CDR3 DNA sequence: TGTGCCAGCAGTCCAACAGCCGGGACTAGCGGGAGGGCCCGAACCGGGGAGCTGTTTTTT.

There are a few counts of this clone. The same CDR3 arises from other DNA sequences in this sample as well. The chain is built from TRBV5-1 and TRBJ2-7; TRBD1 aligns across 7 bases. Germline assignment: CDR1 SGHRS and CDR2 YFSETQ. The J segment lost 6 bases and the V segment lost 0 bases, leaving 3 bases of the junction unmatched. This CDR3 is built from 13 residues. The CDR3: CASSLGQGGEQYF. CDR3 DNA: TGCGCCAGCAGCTTGGGACAGGGTGGCGAGCAGTACTTC.

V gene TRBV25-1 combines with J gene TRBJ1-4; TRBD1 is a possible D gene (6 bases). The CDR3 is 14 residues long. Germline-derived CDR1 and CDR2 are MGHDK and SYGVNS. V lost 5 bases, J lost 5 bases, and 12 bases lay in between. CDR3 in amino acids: CASSIQGGNEKLFF. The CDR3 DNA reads TGTGCCAGCAGTATACAGGGTGGGAATGAAAAACTGTTTTTT.

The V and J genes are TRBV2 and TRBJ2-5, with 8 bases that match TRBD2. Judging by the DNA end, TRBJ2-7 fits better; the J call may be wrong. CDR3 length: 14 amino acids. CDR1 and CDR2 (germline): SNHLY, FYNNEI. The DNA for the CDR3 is TGTGCCAGCAGTGAAACTAGCGGATCCTACGAGCAGTACTTC. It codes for CASSETSGSYEQYF.

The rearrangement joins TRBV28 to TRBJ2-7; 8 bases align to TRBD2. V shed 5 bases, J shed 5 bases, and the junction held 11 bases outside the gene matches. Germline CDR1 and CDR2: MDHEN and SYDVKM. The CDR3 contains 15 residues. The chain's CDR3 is CASSDTAGAHHEQYF. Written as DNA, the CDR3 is TGTGCCAGCAGTGATACAGCGGGAGCACACCACGAGCAGTACTTC.

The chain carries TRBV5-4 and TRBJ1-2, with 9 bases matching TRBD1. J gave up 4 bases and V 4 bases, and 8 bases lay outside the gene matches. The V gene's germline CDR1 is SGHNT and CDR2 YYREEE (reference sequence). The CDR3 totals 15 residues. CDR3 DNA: TGTGCCAGCAGCCCCGCCGGACAGGGGACCTATGGCTACACCTTC. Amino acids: CASSPAGQGTYGYTF.

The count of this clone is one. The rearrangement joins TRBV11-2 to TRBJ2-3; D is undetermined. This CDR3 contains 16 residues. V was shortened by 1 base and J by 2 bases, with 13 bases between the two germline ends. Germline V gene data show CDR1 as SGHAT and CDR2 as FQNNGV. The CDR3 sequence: CASSLGSAELTDTQYF. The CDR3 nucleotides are TGTGCCAGCAGCTTAGGGTCTGCGGAACTCACAGATACGCAGTATTTT.

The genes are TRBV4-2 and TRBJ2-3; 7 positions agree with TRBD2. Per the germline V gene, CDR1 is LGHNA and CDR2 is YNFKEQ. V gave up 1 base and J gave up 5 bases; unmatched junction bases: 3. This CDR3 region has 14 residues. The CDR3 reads CASSQGRGGDTQYF. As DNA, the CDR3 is TGTGCCAGCAGCCAAGGCCGCGGGGGAGATACGCAGTATTTT.

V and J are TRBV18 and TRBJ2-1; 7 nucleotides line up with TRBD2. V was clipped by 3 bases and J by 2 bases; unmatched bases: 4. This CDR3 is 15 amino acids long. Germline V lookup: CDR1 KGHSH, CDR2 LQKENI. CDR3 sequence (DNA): TGTGCCAGCTCACCCGGACTAGGAGCCTACAATGAGCAGTTCTTC. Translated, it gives CASSPGLGAYNEQFF.

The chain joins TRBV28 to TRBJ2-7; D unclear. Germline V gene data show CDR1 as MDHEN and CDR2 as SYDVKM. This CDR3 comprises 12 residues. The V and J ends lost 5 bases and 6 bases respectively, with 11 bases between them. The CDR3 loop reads CASSLSNGEQYF. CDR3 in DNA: TGTGCCAGCAGTCTATCCAACGGCGAGCAGTACTTC.

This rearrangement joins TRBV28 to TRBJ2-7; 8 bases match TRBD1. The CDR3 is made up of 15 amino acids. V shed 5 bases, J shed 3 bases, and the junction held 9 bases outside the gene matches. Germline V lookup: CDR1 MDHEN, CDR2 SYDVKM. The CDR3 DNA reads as TGTGCCAGCAGTACCCTCGGACAGGGAAACTACGAGCAGTACTTC. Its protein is CASSTLGQGNYEQYF. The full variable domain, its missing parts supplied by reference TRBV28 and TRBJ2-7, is DVKVTQSSRYLVKRTGEKVFLECVQDMDHENMFWYRQDPGLGLRLIYFSYDVKMKEKGDIPEGYSVSREKKERFSLILESASTNQTSMYLCASSTLGQGNYEQYFGPGTRLTVT.

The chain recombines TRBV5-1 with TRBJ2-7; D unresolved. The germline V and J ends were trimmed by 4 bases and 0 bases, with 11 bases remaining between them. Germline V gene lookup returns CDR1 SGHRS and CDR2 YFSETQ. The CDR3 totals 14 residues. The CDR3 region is CASSVYRSSYEQYF. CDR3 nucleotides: TGCGCCAGCAGCGTCTACCGAAGCTCCTACGAGCAGTACTTC.

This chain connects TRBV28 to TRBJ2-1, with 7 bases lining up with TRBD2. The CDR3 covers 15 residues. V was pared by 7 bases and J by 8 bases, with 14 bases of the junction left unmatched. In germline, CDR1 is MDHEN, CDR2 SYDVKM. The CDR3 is CASTQGRELIYEQFF. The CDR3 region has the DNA TGTGCCAGCACCCAAGGGCGGGAGTTAATCTATGAGCAGTTCTTC.

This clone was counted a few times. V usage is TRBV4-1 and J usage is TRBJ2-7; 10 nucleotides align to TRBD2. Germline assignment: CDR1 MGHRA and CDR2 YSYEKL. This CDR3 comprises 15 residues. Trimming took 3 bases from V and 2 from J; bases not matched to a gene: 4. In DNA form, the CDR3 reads TGCGCCAGCAGCCATCCACTAGCGGGACCCTACGAGCAGTACTTC. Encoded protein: CASSHPLAGPYEQYF.